This entry features one T cell receptor beta chain sequence. No antigen is known for it. The CDR3 is 13 residues long. CDR1 and CDR2 (germline): GTSNPN, SVGIG (reference sequence). V gave up 1 base and J gave up 4 bases; unmatched junction bases: 4. As processed by the authors: Filtering was not the same, since immunoSEQ gave junction-only sequences without quality scores. Libraries were prepared by immunoSEQ multiplex PCR; TCRdb keeps only in-frame clonotypes and omits some of them. V and J calls and clone size come straight from that table; D and trimming were deduced from the DNA. The sample contains some 2,100,000 clones, almost 96% of which appear only once. These data belong to a study of shared clonotypes between healthy human individuals. Study details: A couple of women and three men aged 18 to 49 served as donors.

CD4+ cells yielded CD45RA+ naive and CD45RA-negative memory subsets. The study, taken as a whole, reports: The authors expected sequencing depth to affect clonotype sharing among donors.

This sequence originates from a man younger than 35 in good health. The sequenced sample consisted of naive CD4+ T cells sorted from blood. Subset: CD45RA+ positively selected. J is TRBJ2-7 and V is TRBV30, with TRBD1 identical over 7 bases. As DNA, the CDR3 is TGTGCCTGGAGTGGGGACAGACGGTACGAGCAGTACTTC. Residues: CAWSGDRRYEQYF.